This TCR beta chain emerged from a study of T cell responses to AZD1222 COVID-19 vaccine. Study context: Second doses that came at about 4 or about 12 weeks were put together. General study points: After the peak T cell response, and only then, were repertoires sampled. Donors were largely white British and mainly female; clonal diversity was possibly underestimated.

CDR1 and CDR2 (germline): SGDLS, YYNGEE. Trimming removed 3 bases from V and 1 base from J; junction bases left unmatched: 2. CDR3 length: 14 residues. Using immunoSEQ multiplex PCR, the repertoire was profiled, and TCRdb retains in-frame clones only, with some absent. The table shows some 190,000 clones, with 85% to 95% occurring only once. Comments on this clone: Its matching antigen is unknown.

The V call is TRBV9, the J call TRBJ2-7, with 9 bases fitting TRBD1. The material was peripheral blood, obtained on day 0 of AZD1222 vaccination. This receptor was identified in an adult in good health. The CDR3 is CASSEQGASYEQYF. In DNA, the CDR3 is TGTGCCAGCAGCGAACAGGGGGCTTCCTACGAGCAGTACTTC.